The TCR beta chain described here comes from a study of OX40 agonist ivuxolimab in advanced cancers. Overall study results and limits: Those patients achieving a partial response at 0.1-3.0 mg/kg showed among the lowest clonal expansion. Within 6 weeks, CD4+ and CD8+ blood T cells expanded clonally at 0.1 to 3.0 mg/kg.

Profiling relied on immunoSEQ multiplex PCR, and the TCRdb table lists in-frame clones only, not all of them. In the table there are tens of thousands of clones, approximately 80% of which are singletons. Blood sampling was done at baseline, cycle 4 day 1, and cycle 7 day 1. Germline CDR1 is MNHNY and CDR2 is SVGAGI (reference sequence). CDR3 size: 12 residues. V lost 7 bases, J lost 7 bases, and 10 bases lay in between. Notes on this clone: Its antigen is undetermined.

The V and J genes are TRBV6-6 and TRBJ2-2; TRBD1 is a possible D gene (5 bases). The sequence came from an adult with an advanced solid tumor such as melanoma, head and neck, liver or kidney cancer. Sequencing was performed on CD4+ or CD8+ T cells sorted from blood, taken in a trial of the OX40 agonist ivuxolimab. The CDR3 here is CASTPGFGELFF. The CDR3 DNA reads TGTGCCAGCACTCCAGGGTTCGGGGAGCTGTTTTTT.